This T cell receptor (beta chain) was captured in a study of cytomegalovirus exposure and HLA in healthy donors. Study-level points and caveats: In vitro checks showed that three CMV-associated chains really do target CMV antigens. In a later analysis, HLA-associated beta chains showed higher expansion and lower generation probabilities than comparable chains. It was reported that the classifier diagnosed cytomegalovirus status with high specificity and sensitivity in both the original and validation cohorts. Later analysis demonstrated an association between a missense DCLRE1C variant and TCR beta V- and J-gene trimming.

Amplification used 60 Vbeta primers and 13 Jbeta primers. Data came from immunoSEQ multiplex PCR; TCRdb stores just in-frame clones and leaves some out. The sample contains some 200,000 clones, about 81% of which appear only once. The germline V gene has CDR1 SGHVS and CDR2 FQNEAQ. The CDR3 contains 15 residues. The V gene lost 5 bases and the J gene lost 3 bases, with 16 bases spanning the gap. This clone has just one count. Its specificity is not known. The source is a woman between 18 and 30 years old in good health and CMV-seronegative. Sequenced input: PBMCs. This chain links TRBV7-8 with TRBJ1-2, with D possibly being TRBD1 (5 bases). Here the CDR3 reads CASSPGHQPDYGYTF. CDR3 in DNA: TGTGCCAGCAGCCCTGGACACCAACCCGACTATGGCTACACCTTC. Variable domain in full (rest from reference TRBV7-8 and TRBJ1-2): GAGVSQSPRYKVAKRGQDVALRCDPISGHVSLFWYQQALGQGPEFLTYFQNEAQLDKSGLPSDRFFAERPEGSVSTLKIQRTQQEDSAVYLCASSPGHQPDYGYTFGSGTRLTVV.